Detailed here is one TCR beta chain. Its antigen is currently unknown. This sample is part of a study of identical twins. Findings of the study overall: The abundant beta clonotypes from cord blood had fewer insertions, and memory repertoires had none of this. Out-of-frame alpha sequences that twins shared showed excess low generation probability.

The CDR3 sequence is 13 residues long. Per the germline V gene, CDR1 is MNHEY and CDR2 is SVGEGT. V was trimmed by 6 bases and J by 4 bases, leaving 10 bases between them. TCRdb re-derived calls from the 5' RACE reads in MiXCR, one entry per CDR3 protein. Here the sample spans a few hundred thousand distinct CDR3 sequences, about 8% being singletons. These data also featured in a second study, about yellow fever vaccine responses in identical twins.

Sequencing was done on a sample of CD8+ T cells sorted from blood. The receptor's source is a woman aged 18 to 35 in good health. The rearrangement links TRBV6-2 or TRBV6-3 to TRBJ2-1; D remains ambiguous. Here the CDR3 DNA reads TGTGCCAGCAGGCGTCCTACGTACAATGAGCAGTTCTTC. Translation gives CASRRPTYNEQFF.